The 6 T cell receptor beta chains in this list originate from one sample, sequenced in a study of T cells in Graves' hyperthyroidism and ophthalmopathy. Regions amplified from RNA transcripts were the TCR beta CDR3 regions. The study used the HTBI primer set for a first-round RT-PCR of the TCR CDR3. TCRdb independently ran MiXCR on the multiplex PCR reads; one entry per CDR3 protein. The table lists a few hundred thousand distinct CDR3 sequences, approximately 15% of them singletons. Sequencing was performed on blood. The source of these receptors is a young woman with Graves' hyperthyroidism.

This clonotype was recorded at least ten times. This chain uses TRBV7-8 with TRBJ2-7; TRBD1 or TRBD2 may be the D gene (5 bases each). There are 12 residues in the CDR3. CDR1 SGHVS and CDR2 FQNEAQ come from the germline V gene. V lost 2 bases and J 6 bases, leaving 8 bases between the germline ends. The CDR3: CASSLRDVEQYF. Here the CDR3 DNA reads TGTGCCAGCAGCTTACGGGACGTCGAGCAGTACTTC. Full variable domain (rest looked up from reference TRBV7-8 and TRBJ2-7): GAGVSQSPRYKVAKRGQDVALRCDPISGHVSLFWYQQALGQGPEFLTYFQNEAQLDKSGLPSDRFFAERPEGSVSTLKIQRTQQEDSAVYLCASSLRDVEQYFGPGTRLTVT.

This clonotype occurred many times. V is TRBV6-1 and J is TRBJ1-5; tentatively, D is TRBD1 (5 bases). V gave up 1 base and J gave up 6 bases, with 10 bases separating them. The CDR3 has 14 residues. Germline V CDR1 and CDR2: MNHNS, SASEGT. CDR3: CASSEVSGIQPQHF. CDR3 DNA: TGTGCCAGCAGTGAAGTGTCAGGGATTCAGCCCCAGCATTTT.

This rearrangement joins TRBV6-1 to TRBJ1-5; 7 bases are shared with TRBD1. The length of the CDR3 is 14 residues. V shed 6 bases and J 5 bases; nucleotides not matched to a gene: 7. Germline V gene sequence: CDR1 MNHNS, CDR2 SASEGT. CDR3 protein: CASSKTGAHQPQHF. The CDR3 coding sequence is TGTGCCAGCAGCAAAACAGGGGCGCATCAGCCCCAGCATTTT.

This clonotype was found a few times. CDR3 sequence: CASSLNDGFGPGGRNEQFF. The CDR3, as DNA: TGTGCCAGCAGCCTAAACGACGGTTTCGGGCCGGGAGGCCGCAATGAGCAGTTCTTC. This rearrangement joins TRBV11-3 to TRBJ2-1; 7 bases align to TRBD2. The junction had 22 bases not matched to a gene; V was cut back by 5 bases and J by 6 bases. This CDR3 has 19 amino acids. Looked up from germline, CDR1 is SGHNT and CDR2 is YENEEA.

This clonotype occurred a few times. The chain has TRBV10-3 and TRBJ2-7, with a possible D match to TRBD1 (6 bases). The CDR3 runs 15 residues. Germline V gives CDR1 ENHRY, CDR2 SYGVKD. The ends were cut back, 4 bases at V and 6 bases at J, with 19 bases in the middle. CDR3 bases: TGTGCCATCAGTGGACGCACAGGGTTCTTCGCCGAGCAGTACTTC. Translating gives CAISGRTGFFAEQYF.

This clonotype was seen repeatedly, ten times or more. The rearrangement links TRBV30 to TRBJ1-1; 9 bases agree with TRBD1. The V segment lost 3 bases and the J segment 6 bases; nucleotides outside the gene matches: 8. The CDR3 spans 14 residues. The germline gives CDR1 GTSNPN, CDR2 SVGIG (reference sequence). In DNA form, the CDR3 reads TGTGCCTGGAGAGGACAGGGGCTTCCAGCTGAAGCTTTCTTT. Translating it yields CAWRGQGLPAEAFF.